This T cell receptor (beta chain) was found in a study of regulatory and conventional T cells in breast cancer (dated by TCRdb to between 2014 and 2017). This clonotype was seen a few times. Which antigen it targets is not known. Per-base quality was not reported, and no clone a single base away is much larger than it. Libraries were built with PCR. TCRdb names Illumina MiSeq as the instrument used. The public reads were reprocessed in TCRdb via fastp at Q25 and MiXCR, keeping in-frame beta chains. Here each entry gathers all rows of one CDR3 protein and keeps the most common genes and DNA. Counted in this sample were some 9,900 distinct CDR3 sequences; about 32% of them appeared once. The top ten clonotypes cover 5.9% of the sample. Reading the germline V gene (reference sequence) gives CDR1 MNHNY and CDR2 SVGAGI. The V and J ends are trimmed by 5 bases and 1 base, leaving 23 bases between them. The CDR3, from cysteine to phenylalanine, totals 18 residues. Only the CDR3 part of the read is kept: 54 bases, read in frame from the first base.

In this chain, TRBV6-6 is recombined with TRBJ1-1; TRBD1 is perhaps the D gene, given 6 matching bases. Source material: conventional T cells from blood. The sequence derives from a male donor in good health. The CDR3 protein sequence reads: CASSQPWTGTRGNTEAFF. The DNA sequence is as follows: TGTGCCAGCAGTCAGCCCTGGACGGGTACCAGGGGGAACACTGAAGCTTTCTTT.